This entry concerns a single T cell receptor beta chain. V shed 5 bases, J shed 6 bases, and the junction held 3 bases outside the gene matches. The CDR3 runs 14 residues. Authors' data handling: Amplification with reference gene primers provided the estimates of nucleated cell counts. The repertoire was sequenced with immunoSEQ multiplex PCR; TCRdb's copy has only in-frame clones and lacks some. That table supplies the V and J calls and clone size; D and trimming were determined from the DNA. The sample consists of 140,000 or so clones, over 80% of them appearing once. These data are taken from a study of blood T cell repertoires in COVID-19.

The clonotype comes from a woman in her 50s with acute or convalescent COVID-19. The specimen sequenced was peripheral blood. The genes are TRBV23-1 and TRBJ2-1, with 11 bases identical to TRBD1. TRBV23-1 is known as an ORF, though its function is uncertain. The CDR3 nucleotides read TGCGCCAGCAGTTCGGACAGGGGGCCCAATGAGCAGTTCTTC. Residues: CASSSDRGPNEQFF.